These T cell receptor beta chains were read from a single sample in a study of T-cell reconstitution after alpha-beta-depleted transplantation in children. A single record per CDR3 protein comes from TCRdb applying MiXCR to the PCR reads. The sample carries nearly 400,000 distinct CDR3 sequences, roughly 22% recorded once. The sequenced sample was PBMCs from the stem cell graft donor, obtained from the stem cell graft. All receptors come from a human donor who donated a stem cell graft to a child with acute myeloid leukemia. Each CDR3 is given with its conserved first and last residue. A D gene is named only where the DNA matches it firmly. Rows give clone size only sometimes, using once, few, many, or a class for an expanded clone.

D,J,V,size,CDR3
-,TRBJ2-1,TRBV7-3,-,CASSTTGTRNNEQFF
-,TRBJ1-1,TRBV29-1,many,CSVAGRLNTEAFF
TRBD1,TRBJ1-2,TRBV27,-,CASGTARNYGYTF
-,TRBJ2-2,TRBV29-1,few,CSVEDKGFTGELFF
-,TRBJ2-1,TRBV4-1,-,CASSQVTQGRDNEQFF
-,TRBJ2-1,TRBV21-1,-,CASSKAKGSSSYNEQFF
TRBD2,TRBJ2-3,TRBV3-1,few,CASRIAGRSTDTQYF
TRBD1,TRBJ2-2,TRBV15,few,CATRTKGTGKTGELFF
-,TRBJ1-4,TRBV20-1,few,CSATGTGKLFF
TRBD2,TRBJ2-1,TRBV7-9,few,CASSMPFLAGYYNEQFF
TRBD2,TRBJ2-2,TRBV9,few,CASSGAGVNTGELFF
TRBD1,TRBJ2-7,TRBV6-1,-,CASRITTGGKEQYF
-,TRBJ2-1,TRBV4-2,few,CASSQVVGGPYNEQFF
-,TRBJ2-1,TRBV7-2,many,CASSLPGPYNEQFF
TRBD2,TRBJ2-1,TRBV11-2,-,CASSLASGPFGNEQFF
-,TRBJ2-5,TRBV7-2,once,CASSLLKETQYF
-,TRBJ2-5,TRBV28,-,CASSFPAAGFETQYF
-,TRBJ1-2,TRBV7-9,-,CASSDVGANYGYTF
TRBD1,TRBJ2-7,TRBV24-1,few,CATSDRGKRDEQYF
-,TRBJ2-1,TRBV24-1,few,CATSDLLPTNEQFF
-,TRBJ2-7,TRBV20-1,-,CSGKLESSYEQYF
TRBD1,TRBJ1-2,TRBV20-1,few,CSASPGTGYGYTF
-,TRBJ2-2,TRBV12-3/TRBV12-4,few,CASSLVDRTGELFF
-,TRBJ1-5,TRBV25-1,many,CASSGGSNQPQHF
-,TRBJ2-7,TRBV25-1,-,CASSVSGSRGEQYF
-,TRBJ2-7,TRBV12-3/TRBV12-4,few,CASSLKVGASEQYF
-,TRBJ2-7,TRBV29-1,many,CSVGTSMSYEQYF
-,TRBJ1-1,TRBV20-1,-,CSARDRIDIQTEAFF
TRBD1,TRBJ1-1,TRBV6-1,many,CASSAGQGSTEAFF
-,TRBJ2-2,TRBV7-9,-,CASSVEGGTGELFF
-,TRBJ2-1,TRBV12-3/TRBV12-4,many,CASGANYNEQFF
TRBD2,TRBJ2-5,TRBV20-1,few,CSAGLAGDLVFETQYF
TRBD2,TRBJ2-2,TRBV4-3,-,CASSQDSLAGGAGELFF
-,TRBJ2-3,TRBV5-1,-,CASSLDLGVGTDTQYF
TRBD1,TRBJ1-1,TRBV30,-,CAWSADRVSTEAFF
TRBD2,TRBJ2-7,TRBV4-1,-,CASSQKEGLAGGGEQYF
TRBD1,TRBJ2-7,TRBV29-1,many,CSVTAGTATYEQYF
TRBD2,TRBJ2-2,TRBV20-1,-,CSARDYGTSGSTGELFF
TRBD1,TRBJ1-5,TRBV20-1,few,CSARVPGQGISNQPQHF
-,TRBJ1-5,TRBV29-1,-,CSVGSREGPNQPQHF
TRBD2,TRBJ2-3,TRBV6-1,-,CASSEPGLAHTDTQYF
-,TRBJ1-4,TRBV7-8,many,CASSPRGATNEKLFF
-,TRBJ2-1,TRBV5-1,-,CASSGGNSYNEQFF
-,TRBJ2-2,TRBV20-1,-,CSARNPGLTVNTGELFF
-,TRBJ2-6,TRBV29-1,few,CSASDGGGANVLTF
TRBD1,TRBJ1-1,TRBV4-3,-,CASSQDLRQGREGEAFF
-,TRBJ1-3,TRBV28,few,CASSFFSGNTIYF
TRBD2,TRBJ2-1,TRBV5-1,-,CASGLSGSAGEQFF
-,TRBJ2-5,TRBV28,-,CASRRSSGAYQETQYF
TRBD1,TRBJ1-1,TRBV29-1,-,CSVEVQGGRTEAFF